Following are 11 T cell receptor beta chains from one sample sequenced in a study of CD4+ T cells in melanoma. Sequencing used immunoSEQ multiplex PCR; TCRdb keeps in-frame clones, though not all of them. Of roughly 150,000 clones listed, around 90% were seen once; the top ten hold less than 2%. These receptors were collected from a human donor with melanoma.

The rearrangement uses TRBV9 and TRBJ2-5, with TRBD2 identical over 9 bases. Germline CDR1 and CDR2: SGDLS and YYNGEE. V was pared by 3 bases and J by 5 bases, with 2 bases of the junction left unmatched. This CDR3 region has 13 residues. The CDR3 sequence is CASSAGLAETQYF. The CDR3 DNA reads TGTGCCAGCAGCGCAGGACTAGCGGAGACCCAGTACTTC. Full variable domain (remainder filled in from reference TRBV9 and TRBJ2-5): DSGVTQTPKHLITATGQRVTLRCSPRSGDLSVYWYQQSLDQGLQFLIQYYNGEERAKGNILERFSAQQFPDLHSELNLSSLELGDSALYFCASSAGLAETQYFGPGTRLLVL.

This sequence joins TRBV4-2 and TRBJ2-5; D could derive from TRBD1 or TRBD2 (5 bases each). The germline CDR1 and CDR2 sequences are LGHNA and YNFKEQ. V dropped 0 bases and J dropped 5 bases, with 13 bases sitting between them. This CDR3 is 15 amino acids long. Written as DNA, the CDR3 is TGTGCCAGCAGCCAAGATCGAAAAGGGACGGAGACCCAGTACTTC. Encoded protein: CASSQDRKGTETQYF.

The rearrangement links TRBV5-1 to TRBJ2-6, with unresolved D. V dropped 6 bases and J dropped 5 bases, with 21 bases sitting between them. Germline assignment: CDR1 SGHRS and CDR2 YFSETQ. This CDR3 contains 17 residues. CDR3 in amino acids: CASKVHGSQSRANVLTF. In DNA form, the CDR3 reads TGCGCCAGCAAAGTTCACGGTTCACAAAGTCGGGCCAACGTCCTGACTTTC.

The chain's CDR3 is CASSYLGQGAREQYF. In DNA, the CDR3 is TGTGCCAGCAGCTACTTGGGGCAGGGGGCTAGGGAGCAGTACTTC. V gene TRBV5-6 combines with J gene TRBJ2-7; 8 bases are shared with TRBD1. The CDR3 has 15 residues. Germline trimming cut 3 bases from V and 7 bases from J; bases unmatched to any gene: 12. The germline V gene has CDR1 SGHDT and CDR2 YYEEEE.

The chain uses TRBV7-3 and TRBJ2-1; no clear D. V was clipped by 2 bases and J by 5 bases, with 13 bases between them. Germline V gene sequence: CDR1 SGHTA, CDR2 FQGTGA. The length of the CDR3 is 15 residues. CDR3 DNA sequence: TGTGCCAGCAGCTTATCAGTATCTGGAAACAATGAGCAGTTCTTC. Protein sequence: CASSLSVSGNNEQFF.

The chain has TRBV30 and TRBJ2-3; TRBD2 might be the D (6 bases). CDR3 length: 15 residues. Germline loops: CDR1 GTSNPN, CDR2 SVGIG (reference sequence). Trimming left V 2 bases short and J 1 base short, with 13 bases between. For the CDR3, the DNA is TGTGCCTGGAGTAGGACGCGGGGTCGCACAGATACGCAGTATTTT. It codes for CAWSRTRGRTDTQYF.

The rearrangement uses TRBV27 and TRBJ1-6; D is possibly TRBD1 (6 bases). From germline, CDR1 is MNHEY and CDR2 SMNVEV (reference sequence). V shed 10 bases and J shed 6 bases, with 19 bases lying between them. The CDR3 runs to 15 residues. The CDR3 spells CATPRGGSGNSPLHF. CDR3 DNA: TGTGCCACCCCGAGGGGGGGGTCCGGTAATTCACCCCTCCACTTT.

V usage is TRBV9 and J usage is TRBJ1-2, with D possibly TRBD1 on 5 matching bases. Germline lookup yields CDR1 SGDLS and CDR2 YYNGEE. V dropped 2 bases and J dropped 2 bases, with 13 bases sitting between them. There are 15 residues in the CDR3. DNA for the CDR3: TGTGCCAGCAGCGTGGGGCTGGGACCCAACTATGGCTACACCTTC. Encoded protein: CASSVGLGPNYGYTF.

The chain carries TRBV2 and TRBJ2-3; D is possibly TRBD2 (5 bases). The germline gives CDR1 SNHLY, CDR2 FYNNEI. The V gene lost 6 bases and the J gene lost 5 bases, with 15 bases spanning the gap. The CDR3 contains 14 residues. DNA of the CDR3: TGTGCCAGCAGAGCGAGCCGGGAAAAAGATACGCAGTATTTT. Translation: CASRASREKDTQYF. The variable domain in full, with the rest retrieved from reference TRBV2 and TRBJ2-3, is EPEVTQTPSHQVTQMGQEVILRCVPISNHLYFYWYRQILGQKVEFLVSFYNNEISEKSEIFDDQFSVERPDGSNFTLKIRSTKLEDSAMYFCASRASREKDTQYFGPGTRLTVL.

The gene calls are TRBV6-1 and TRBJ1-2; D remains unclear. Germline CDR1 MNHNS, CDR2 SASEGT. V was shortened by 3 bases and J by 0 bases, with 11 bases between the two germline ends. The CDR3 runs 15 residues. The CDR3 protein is CASSEPGKTNYGYTF. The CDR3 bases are TGTGCCAGCAGTGAGCCCGGCAAAACTAACTATGGCTACACCTTC.

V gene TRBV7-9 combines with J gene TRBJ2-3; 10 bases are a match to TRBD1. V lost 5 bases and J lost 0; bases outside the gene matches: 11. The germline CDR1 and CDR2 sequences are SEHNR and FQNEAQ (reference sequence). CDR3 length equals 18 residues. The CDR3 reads CASSPRDRGLRSTDTQYF. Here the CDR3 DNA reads TGTGCCAGCAGCCCCCGCGACAGGGGGCTTCGTAGCACAGATACGCAGTATTTT. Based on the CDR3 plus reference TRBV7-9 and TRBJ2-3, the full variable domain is DTGVSQNPRHKITKRGQNVTFRCDPISEHNRLYWYRQTLGQGPEFLTYFQNEAQLEKSRLLSDRFSAERPKGSFSTLEIQRTEQGDSAMYLCASSPRDRGLRSTDTQYFGPGTRLTVL.